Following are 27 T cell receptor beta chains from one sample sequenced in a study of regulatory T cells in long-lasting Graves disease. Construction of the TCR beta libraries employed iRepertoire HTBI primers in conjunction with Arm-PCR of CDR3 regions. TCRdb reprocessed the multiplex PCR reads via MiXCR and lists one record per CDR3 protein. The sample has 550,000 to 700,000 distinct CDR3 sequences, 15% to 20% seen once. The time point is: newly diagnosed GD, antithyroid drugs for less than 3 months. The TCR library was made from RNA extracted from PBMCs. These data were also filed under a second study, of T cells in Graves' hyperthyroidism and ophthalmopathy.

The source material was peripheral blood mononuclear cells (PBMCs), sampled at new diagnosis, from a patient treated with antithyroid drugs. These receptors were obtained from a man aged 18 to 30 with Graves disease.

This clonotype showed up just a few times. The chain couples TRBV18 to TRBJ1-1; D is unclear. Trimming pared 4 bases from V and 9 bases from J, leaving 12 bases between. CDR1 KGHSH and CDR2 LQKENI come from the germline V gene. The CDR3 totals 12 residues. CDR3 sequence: CASSLSGGKAFF. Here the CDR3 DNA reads TGTGCCAGCTCACTTTCCGGTGGAAAAGCTTTCTTT.

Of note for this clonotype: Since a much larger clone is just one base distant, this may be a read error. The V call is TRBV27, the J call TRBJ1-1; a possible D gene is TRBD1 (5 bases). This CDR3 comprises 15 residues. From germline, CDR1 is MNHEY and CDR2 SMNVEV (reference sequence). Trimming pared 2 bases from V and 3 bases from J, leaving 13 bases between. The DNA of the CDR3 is TGTGCCAGCAGTTTAATGGGACCGGGGGACACTGAAGCTTTCTTT. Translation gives CASSLMGPGDTEAFF.

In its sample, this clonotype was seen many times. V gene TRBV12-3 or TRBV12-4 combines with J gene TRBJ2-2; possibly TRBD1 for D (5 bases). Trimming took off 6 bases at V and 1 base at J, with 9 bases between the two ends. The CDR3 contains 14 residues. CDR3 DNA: TGTGCCAGCAGCCAACAGGAGAACACCGGGGAGCTGTTTTTT. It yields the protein CASSQQENTGELFF.

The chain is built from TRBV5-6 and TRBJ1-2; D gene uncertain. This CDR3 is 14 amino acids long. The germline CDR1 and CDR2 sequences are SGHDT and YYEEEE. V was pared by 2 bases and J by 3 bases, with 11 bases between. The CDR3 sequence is CASSFGGKDYGYTF. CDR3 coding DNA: TGTGCCAGCAGCTTTGGCGGGAAAGACTATGGCTACACCTTC.

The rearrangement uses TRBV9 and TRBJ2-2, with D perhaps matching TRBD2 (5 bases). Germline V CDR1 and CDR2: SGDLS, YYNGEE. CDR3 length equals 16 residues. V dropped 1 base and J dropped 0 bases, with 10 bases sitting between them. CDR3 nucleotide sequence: TGTGCCAGCAGCGTACAAACTAGTACGAACACCGGGGAGCTGTTTTTT. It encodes CASSVQTSTNTGELFF.

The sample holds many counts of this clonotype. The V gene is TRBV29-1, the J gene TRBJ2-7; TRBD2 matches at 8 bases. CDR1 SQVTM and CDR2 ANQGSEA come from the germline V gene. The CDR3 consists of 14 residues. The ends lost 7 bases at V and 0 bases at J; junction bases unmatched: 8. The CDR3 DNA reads TGCAGCGCCGGGGGGGGACTAGACTCCTACGAGCAGTACTTC. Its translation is CSAGGGLDSYEQYF.

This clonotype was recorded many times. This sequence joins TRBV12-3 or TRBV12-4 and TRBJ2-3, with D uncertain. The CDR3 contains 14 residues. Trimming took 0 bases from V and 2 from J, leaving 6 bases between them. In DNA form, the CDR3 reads TGTGCCAGCAGTTTAGCAGTCTACACAGATACGCAGTATTTT. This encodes CASSLAVYTDTQYF.

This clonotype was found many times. CDR3 in DNA: TGCGCCAGCAGCCAAGCCCCAACAGGAGGGGGCGGGGAGCAGTACTTC. It yields the protein CASSQAPTGGGGEQYF. The gene calls are TRBV5-1 and TRBJ2-7; perhaps TRBD1 as D (7 bases). The CDR3 totals 16 residues. V lost 4 bases, J lost 7 bases, and 24 bases lay in between. The germline CDR1 and CDR2 sequences are SGHRS and YFSETQ.

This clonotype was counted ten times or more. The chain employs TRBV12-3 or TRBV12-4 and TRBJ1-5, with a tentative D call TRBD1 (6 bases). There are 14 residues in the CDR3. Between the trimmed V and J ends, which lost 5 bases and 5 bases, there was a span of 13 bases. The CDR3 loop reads CASSPMDSYQPQHF. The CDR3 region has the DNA TGTGCCAGCAGTCCGATGGACAGCTATCAGCCCCAGCATTTT.

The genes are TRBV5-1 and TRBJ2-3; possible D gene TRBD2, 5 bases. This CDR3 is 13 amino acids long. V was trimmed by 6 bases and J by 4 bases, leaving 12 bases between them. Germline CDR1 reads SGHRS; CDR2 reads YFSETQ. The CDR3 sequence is CASNGGPPDTQYF. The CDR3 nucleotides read TGCGCCAGCAACGGAGGCCCCCCAGATACGCAGTATTTT.

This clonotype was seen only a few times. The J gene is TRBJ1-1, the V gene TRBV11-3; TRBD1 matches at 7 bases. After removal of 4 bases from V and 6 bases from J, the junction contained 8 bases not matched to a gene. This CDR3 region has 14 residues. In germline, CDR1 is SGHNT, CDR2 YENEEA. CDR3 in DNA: TGTGCCAGCAGCTCAGGGGGAATACGGGCTGAAGCTTTCTTT. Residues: CASSSGGIRAEAFF.

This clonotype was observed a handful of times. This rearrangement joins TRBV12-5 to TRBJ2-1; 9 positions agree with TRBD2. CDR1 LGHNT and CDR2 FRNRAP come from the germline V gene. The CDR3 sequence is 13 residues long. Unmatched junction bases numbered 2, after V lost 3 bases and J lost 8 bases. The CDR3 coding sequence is TGTGCTAGTGGTTTTCCTAGCGGGGATGAGCAGTTCTTC. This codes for CASGFPSGDEQFF.

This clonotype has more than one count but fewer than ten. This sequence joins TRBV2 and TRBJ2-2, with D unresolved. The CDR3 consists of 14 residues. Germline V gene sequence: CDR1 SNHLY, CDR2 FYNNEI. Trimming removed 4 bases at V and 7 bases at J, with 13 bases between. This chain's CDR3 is CASSGSLSNGELFF. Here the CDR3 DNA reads TGTGCCAGCAGTGGAAGTCTAAGTAACGGGGAGCTGTTTTTT.

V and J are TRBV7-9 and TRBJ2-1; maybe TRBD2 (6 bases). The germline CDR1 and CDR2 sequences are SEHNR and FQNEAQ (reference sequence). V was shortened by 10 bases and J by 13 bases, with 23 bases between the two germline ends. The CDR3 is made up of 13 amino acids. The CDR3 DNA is TGTGCCACCGGGGGTGGGCGAGACATGCCCCAGTTCTTC. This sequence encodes CATGGGRDMPQFF.

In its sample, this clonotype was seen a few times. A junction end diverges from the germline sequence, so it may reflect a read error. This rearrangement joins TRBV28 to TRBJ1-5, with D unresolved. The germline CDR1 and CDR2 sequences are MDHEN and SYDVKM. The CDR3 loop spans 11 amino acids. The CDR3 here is CASSFAEERDF. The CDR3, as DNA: TGTGCCAGCAGTTTTGCTGAGGAAAGGGATTTT.

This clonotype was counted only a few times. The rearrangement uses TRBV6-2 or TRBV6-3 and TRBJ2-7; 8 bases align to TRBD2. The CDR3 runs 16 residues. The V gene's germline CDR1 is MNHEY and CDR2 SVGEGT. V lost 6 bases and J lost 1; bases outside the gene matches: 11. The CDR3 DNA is TGTGCCAGCAGAAGGACTGGAACTAGCGGTTCCTACGAGCAGTACTTC. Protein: CASRRTGTSGSYEQYF.

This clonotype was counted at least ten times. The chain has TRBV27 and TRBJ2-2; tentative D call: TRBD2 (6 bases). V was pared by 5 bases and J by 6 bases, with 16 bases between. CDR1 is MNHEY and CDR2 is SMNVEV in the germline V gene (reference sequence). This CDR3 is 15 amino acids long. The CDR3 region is CASSGSGTPAGELFF. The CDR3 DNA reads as TGTGCCAGCAGTGGCTCCGGGACTCCGGCCGGGGAGCTGTTTTTT.

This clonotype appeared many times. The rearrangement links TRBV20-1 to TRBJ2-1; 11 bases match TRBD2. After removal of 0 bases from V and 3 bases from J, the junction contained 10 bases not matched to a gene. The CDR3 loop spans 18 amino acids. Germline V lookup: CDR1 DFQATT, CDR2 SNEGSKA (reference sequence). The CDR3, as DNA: TGCAGTGCTAGAGATCGGTCCGGGACTAGCGGATACTACAATGAGCAGTTCTTC. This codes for CSARDRSGTSGYYNEQFF.

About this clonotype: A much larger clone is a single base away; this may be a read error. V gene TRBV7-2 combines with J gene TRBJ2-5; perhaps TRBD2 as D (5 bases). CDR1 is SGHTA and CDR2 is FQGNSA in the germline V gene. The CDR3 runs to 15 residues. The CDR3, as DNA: TGTGCCAGCAGCTTAGCGGGAGAATGGGTAGAGACCCGGTACTTC. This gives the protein CASSLAGEWVETRYF.

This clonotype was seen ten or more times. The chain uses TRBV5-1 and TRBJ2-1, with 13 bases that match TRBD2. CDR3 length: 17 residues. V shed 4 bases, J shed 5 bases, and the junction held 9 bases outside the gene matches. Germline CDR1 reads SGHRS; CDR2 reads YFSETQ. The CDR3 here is CASSRQTSGRPNNEQFF. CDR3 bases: TGCGCCAGCAGCCGCCAGACTAGCGGGAGGCCCAACAATGAGCAGTTCTTC. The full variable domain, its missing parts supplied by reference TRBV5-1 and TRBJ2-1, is KAGVTQTPRYLIKTRGQQVTLSCSPISGHRSVSWYQQTPGQGLQFLFEYFSETQRNKGNFPGRFSGRQFSNSRSEMNVSTLELGDSALYLCASSRQTSGRPNNEQFFGPGTRLTVL.

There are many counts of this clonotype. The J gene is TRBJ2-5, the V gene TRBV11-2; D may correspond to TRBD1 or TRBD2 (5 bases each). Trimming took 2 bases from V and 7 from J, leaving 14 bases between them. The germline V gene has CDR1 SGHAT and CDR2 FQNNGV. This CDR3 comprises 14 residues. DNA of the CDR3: TGTGCCAGCAGCTTACCGGGGCCTGAGGGGACCCAGTACTTC. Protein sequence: CASSLPGPEGTQYF.

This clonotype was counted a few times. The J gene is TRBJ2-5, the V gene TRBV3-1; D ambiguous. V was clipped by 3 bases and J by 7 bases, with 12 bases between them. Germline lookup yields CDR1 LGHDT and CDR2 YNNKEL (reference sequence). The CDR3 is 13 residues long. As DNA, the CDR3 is TGTGCCAGCAGCCACACCACACGCGGGACCCAGTACTTC. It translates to CASSHTTRGTQYF.

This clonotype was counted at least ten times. The CDR3 DNA follows: TGTGCCTGGAGTGTTGGGGTAGGCGATCAAGAGACCCAGTACTTC. Translating gives CAWSVGVGDQETQYF. The chain joins TRBV30 to TRBJ2-5; D gene unclear. V lost 0 bases to trimming and J lost 2 bases, with 13 bases between them. Germline V lookup: CDR1 GTSNPN, CDR2 SVGIG (reference sequence). The CDR3 has 15 amino acids.

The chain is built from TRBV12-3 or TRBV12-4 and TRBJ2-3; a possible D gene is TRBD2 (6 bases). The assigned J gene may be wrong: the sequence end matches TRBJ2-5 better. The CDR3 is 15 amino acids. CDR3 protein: CASSLGDSGEETQYF. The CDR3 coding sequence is TGTGCCAGCAGCCTAGGGGACTCCGGAGAGGAGACCCAGTACTTC.

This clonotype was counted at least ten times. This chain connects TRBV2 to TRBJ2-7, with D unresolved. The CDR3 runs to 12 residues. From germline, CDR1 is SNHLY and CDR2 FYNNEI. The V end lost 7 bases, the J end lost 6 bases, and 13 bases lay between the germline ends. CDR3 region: CASTPRSREQYF. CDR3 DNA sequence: TGTGCCAGCACACCCCGCTCTCGCGAGCAGTACTTC.

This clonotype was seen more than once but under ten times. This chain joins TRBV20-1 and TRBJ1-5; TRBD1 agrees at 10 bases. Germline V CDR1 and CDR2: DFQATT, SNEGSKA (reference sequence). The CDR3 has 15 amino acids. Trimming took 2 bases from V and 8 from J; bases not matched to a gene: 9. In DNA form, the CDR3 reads TGCAGTGCTAGAAAGACAGGGGGCATTAAGGAGCCCCAGCATTTT. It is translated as CSARKTGGIKEPQHF.

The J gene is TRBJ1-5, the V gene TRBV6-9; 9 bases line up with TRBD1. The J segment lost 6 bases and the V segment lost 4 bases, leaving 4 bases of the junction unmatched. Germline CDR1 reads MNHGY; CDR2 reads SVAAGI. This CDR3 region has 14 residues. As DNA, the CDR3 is TGTGCCAGCAGTTCGACAGGGGGAGCTCAGCCCCAGCATTTT. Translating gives CASSSTGGAQPQHF.